This T cell receptor (beta chain) was documented in a study of blood T cell repertoires in COVID-19. Germline assignment: CDR1 KGHSH and CDR2 LQKENI. The CDR3 totals 15 residues. Trimming took off 1 base at V and 0 bases at J, with 7 bases between the two ends. Repertoires were generated with immunoSEQ multiplex PCR, while TCRdb's copy carries only in-frame clones and drops some. Seen here are under 130,000 clones, about 85% observed once, and the top ten hold about 3.8%. The source of this sequence is a man over 45 with acute or convalescent COVID-19. The gene calls are TRBV18 and TRBJ1-5; D is unclear. Material for sequencing was peripheral blood. CDR3 sequence: CASSPLSVSNQPQHF. For the CDR3, the DNA is TGTGCCAGCTCACCACTGTCCGTTAGCAATCAGCCCCAGCATTTT.